This paragraph covers one T cell receptor beta chain sequence. In germline, CDR1 is GTSNPN, CDR2 SVGIG (reference sequence). This CDR3 region has 14 residues. The junction had 5 bases not matched to a gene; V was cut back by 4 bases and J by 0 bases. Produced via immunoSEQ multiplex PCR; TCRdb's table is partial and in-frame only. The sample records some 13,000 clones, 77% being singletons. These data are taken from a study of control samples from healthy donors and cancer patients. What was sequenced was formalin-fixed, paraffin-embedded tissue. The rearrangement joins TRBV30 to TRBJ1-2, with 7 bases fitting TRBD1. The sequence was collected from a male donor with melanoma. CDR3: CAWKQGRTNYGYTF. The CDR3 region has the DNA TGTGCCTGGAAACAGGGGCGAACTAACTATGGCTACACCTTC.